Each of the 4 T cell receptor beta chains below was sequenced from the same sample in a study of T cell changes during pregnancy in multiple sclerosis. Sequencing was performed with immunoSEQ multiplex PCR; in TCRdb, only in-frame clones are kept and a portion is missing. This sample has about 120,000 clones, with over 85% found just once. The sample was peripheral blood, taken before pregnancy. These receptors came from a female donor with multiple sclerosis, enrolled in a pregnancy study.

V is TRBV6-4 and J is TRBJ2-7; D is perhaps TRBD1 (6 bases). The CDR3 is 15 residues long. With 5 bases removed from V and 0 bases from J, the gap between germline ends came to 14 bases. CDR1 is MRHNA, CDR2 SNTAGT, per germline. CDR3 DNA sequence: TGTGCCAGCAGTCAGCGACAGGCCTTCTCCTACGAGCAGTACTTC. It encodes CASSQRQAFSYEQYF.

This clone has only one observation. The rearrangement uses TRBV4-2 and TRBJ2-7, with 10 bases fitting TRBD2. After removal of 0 bases from V and 3 bases from J, the junction contained 2 bases not matched to a gene. Germline V lookup: CDR1 LGHNA, CDR2 YNFKEQ. This CDR3 comprises 15 residues. CDR3 sequence reads: CASSQDASGSYEQYF. The CDR3 DNA follows: TGTGCCAGCAGCCAAGACGCTAGCGGGAGCTACGAGCAGTACTTC.

This CDR3 reads CASSLGGQGSYEQYF. CDR3 coding DNA: TGTGCCAGCAGCTTGGGGGGACAGGGGAGCTACGAGCAGTACTTC. The rearrangement joins TRBV5-4 to TRBJ2-7; 10 positions match TRBD1. After removal of 0 bases from V and 3 bases from J, the junction contained 3 bases not matched to a gene. This CDR3 contains 15 residues. Germline CDR1 SGHNT, CDR2 YYREEE (reference sequence).

The chain is built from TRBV9 and TRBJ1-4; 9 bases fit TRBD1. Trimming took 3 bases from V and 8 from J; bases not matched to a gene: 8. The length of the CDR3 is 15 residues. From germline, CDR1 is SGDLS and CDR2 YYNGEE. The CDR3 is CASSARDRELEKLFF. The CDR3 nucleotides are TGTGCCAGCAGCGCCAGGGACAGGGAGTTAGAAAAACTGTTTTTT. Variable domain in full (rest from reference TRBV9 and TRBJ1-4): DSGVTQTPKHLITATGQRVTLRCSPRSGDLSVYWYQQSLDQGLQFLIQYYNGEERAKGNILERFSAQQFPDLHSELNLSSLELGDSALYFCASSARDRELEKLFFGSGTQLSVL.